This T cell receptor beta chain was identified in a study of T cells in women clearing cervical HPV infection. Across the whole study: Controls gave blood once infection was undetectable; cases at lesion identification.

TCR beta CDR3 amplified by multiplex PCR from about 1200 ng genomic DNA. This table comes from immunoSEQ multiplex PCR, and its TCRdb copy is limited to in-frame clones, with some not included. Its listing shows fewer than 25,000 clones. Study observations and caveats: Combining TCR richness with V gene abundances gave approximately 0.8 AUC.

The CDR3 is 14 residues long. V was clipped by 1 base and J by 1 base, with 10 bases between them. CDR1 is GTSNPN, CDR2 SVGIG, per germline (reference sequence). For this clone: What it binds is unknown. The sequenced fragment ends 3 residues before the CDR3 boundary, so the rest is inferred from the germline J gene.

Sequencing was performed on blood buffy coat. This TCR derives from a woman aged 18-70 years with a cervical HPV16 infection that either progressed to CIN3+ or cleared (not recorded which). The gene calls are TRBV30 and TRBJ2-5; a possible D gene is TRBD1 (6 bases). The CDR3 here is CAWSGGQIQETQYF. The part of the CDR3 DNA that was read is TGTGCCTGGAGTGGCGGACAGATCCAAGAGACC.